Listed below are T cell receptor beta chains from one sample, sequenced in a study of identical twins. TCRdb redid the calling of the 5' RACE reads with MiXCR, one entry per CDR3 protein. In the table there are under 300,000 distinct CDR3 sequences, about 14% of which are singletons. Sequencing was carried out using memory (CD45RO+) T cells sorted from blood. The receptors come from a woman aged 18 to 35 in good health. The CDR3 runs from the conserved cysteine through the conserved F or W. The order of the fields is J gene, V gene, CDR3 protein.

>TRBJ2-3|TRBV10-3
CAISDSGGTSDTQYF
>TRBJ2-1|TRBV7-6
CASSSGGASGSFSYNEQFF
>TRBJ1-2|TRBV25-1
CASSELGYGYTF
>TRBJ1-2|TRBV29-1
CSVAIRVLYGYTF
>TRBJ1-1|TRBV29-1
CSVSGGTEAFF
>TRBJ2-5|TRBV5-6
CASSSGTSGETQYF
>TRBJ1-4|TRBV29-1
CSVGQRSEKLFF
>TRBJ2-1|TRBV6-1
CASRPGTGIFDNEQFF
>TRBJ1-2|TRBV28
CASSFGSLYYGYTF
>TRBJ2-4|TRBV6-2/TRBV6-3
CASSRGQGLVQYF
>TRBJ2-7|TRBV12-3/TRBV12-4
CASRSGQGAFEQYF
>TRBJ2-1|TRBV20-1
CSASRGASGNEQFF
>TRBJ2-6|TRBV20-1
CSAFRSGANVLTF
>TRBJ2-7|TRBV12-3/TRBV12-4
CASRLSGWYEQYF
>TRBJ2-2|TRBV29-1
CSGGALNTGELFF
>TRBJ2-1|TRBV20-1
CSAFLAGDGEQFF
>TRBJ1-1|TRBV12-3/TRBV12-4
CASSLNLRGGAFF
>TRBJ2-1|TRBV7-6
CASSIGGSGAGYEQFF
>TRBJ1-1|TRBV2
CASSGTGGDTEAFF
>TRBJ2-2|TRBV7-2
CASSVTSGRAGELFF
>TRBJ2-5|TRBV11-2
CASSLNSRTTSLKTQYF
>TRBJ2-3|TRBV5-8
CASSLGVTPSTDTQYF